Listed below are T cell receptor beta chains from one sample, sequenced in a study of T cell responses to AZD1222 COVID-19 vaccine. Here immunoSEQ multiplex PCR was the method, and the copy in TCRdb shows in-frame clones only, minus some. This sample carries about 82,000 clones, approximately 85% of them seen once, and the ten largest clones take about 12%. This sample comprised peripheral blood, obtained 28 days after the second AZD1222 dose. Source of these receptors: an adult who received the AZD1222 COVID-19 vaccine. The CDR3 runs from the conserved cysteine through the conserved F or W. The order of the fields is D gene, V gene, J gene, clone size, CDR3 protein, CDR3 DNA. A D gene is named only where the DNA matches it firmly. A clone size is listed for some rows: how often the clone was seen (once, few, many), or a class if it is expanded.

d_call: TRBD2
v_call: TRBV7-2
j_call: TRBJ2-1
clone_size: -
cdr3_aa: CASKLRAGGTTYNEQFF
cdr3_nt: TGTGCCAGCAAACTACGGGCGGGGGGGACCACCTACAATGAGCAGTTCTTC

d_call: TRBD2
v_call: TRBV27
j_call: TRBJ2-7
clone_size: -
cdr3_aa: CASRLLAGGPYEQYF
cdr3_nt: TGTGCCAGCAGACTACTAGCGGGGGGCCCCTACGAGCAGTACTTC

d_call: TRBD1
v_call: TRBV2
j_call: TRBJ1-5
clone_size: -
cdr3_aa: CASTGTVSKNQPQHF
cdr3_nt: TGTGCCAGCACTGGGACAGTCAGTAAAAATCAGCCCCAGCATTTT

d_call: TRBD2
v_call: TRBV7-9
j_call: TRBJ2-3
clone_size: -
cdr3_aa: CAGLAGPTDTQYF
cdr3_nt: TGTGCCGGCCTAGCGGGTCCGACAGATACGCAGTATTTT

d_call: -
v_call: TRBV7-2
j_call: TRBJ1-2
clone_size: -
cdr3_aa: CASSGRSGMVSYGYTF
cdr3_nt: TGTGCCAGCAGCGGCAGATCAGGGATGGTTAGCTATGGCTACACCTTC

d_call: -
v_call: TRBV15
j_call: TRBJ1-1
clone_size: -
cdr3_aa: CATSPRESEAFF
cdr3_nt: TGTGCCACCAGCCCCAGGGAGAGTGAAGCTTTCTTT

d_call: -
v_call: TRBV19
j_call: TRBJ1-5
clone_size: -
cdr3_aa: CASSMGPGAGEPQHF
cdr3_nt: TGTGCCAGTAGTATGGGACCCGGGGCAGGTGAGCCCCAGCATTTT

d_call: TRBD2
v_call: TRBV6-2/TRBV6-3
j_call: TRBJ2-5
clone_size: -
cdr3_aa: CASSRRWGSGGTQETQYF
cdr3_nt: TGTGCCAGCAGTCGGCGGTGGGGTAGCGGGGGGACTCAAGAGACCCAGTACTTC

d_call: -
v_call: TRBV28
j_call: TRBJ1-1
clone_size: -
cdr3_aa: CASSELNTEAFF
cdr3_nt: TGTGCCAGCAGCGAACTGAACACTGAAGCTTTCTTT

d_call: TRBD1
v_call: TRBV7-6
j_call: TRBJ2-2
clone_size: once
cdr3_aa: CASSRDRGNTGELFF
cdr3_nt: TGTGCCAGCAGCCGGGACAGGGGGAACACCGGGGAGCTGTTTTTT

d_call: TRBD2
v_call: TRBV5-1
j_call: TRBJ2-5
clone_size: -
cdr3_aa: CASSLVAGGSETQYF
cdr3_nt: TGCGCCAGCAGCTTAGTAGCGGGGGGGTCAGAGACCCAGTACTTC

d_call: -
v_call: TRBV10-1
j_call: TRBJ2-5
clone_size: -
cdr3_aa: CASSDQGFETQYF
cdr3_nt: TGCGCCAGCAGTGATCAGGGGTTTGAGACCCAGTACTTC

d_call: TRBD2
v_call: TRBV28
j_call: TRBJ2-7
clone_size: many
cdr3_aa: CASSLTTSGKNEQYF
cdr3_nt: TGTGCCAGCAGCCTGACGACTAGCGGGAAAAACGAGCAGTACTTC

d_call: -
v_call: TRBV7-8
j_call: TRBJ2-7
clone_size: -
cdr3_aa: CASSPQRVSYEQYF
cdr3_nt: TGTGCCAGCAGCCCTCAGCGGGTATCCTACGAGCAGTACTTC

d_call: -
v_call: TRBV19
j_call: TRBJ1-1
clone_size: once
cdr3_aa: CASSRFQANTEAFF
cdr3_nt: TGTGCCAGTAGCAGATTTCAGGCGAACACTGAAGCTTTCTTT

d_call: -
v_call: TRBV7-6
j_call: TRBJ1-3
clone_size: few
cdr3_aa: CASSLEGVPDSGNTIYF
cdr3_nt: TGTGCCAGCAGCTTAGAGGGAGTTCCTGATTCTGGAAACACCATATATTTT

d_call: TRBD1
v_call: TRBV11-3
j_call: TRBJ2-1
clone_size: -
cdr3_aa: CASTFRRTGVFSYNEQFF
cdr3_nt: TGTGCCAGCACCTTTAGGAGGACAGGGGTTTTCTCCTACAATGAGCAGTTCTTC

d_call: TRBD2
v_call: TRBV4-3
j_call: TRBJ2-2
clone_size: -
cdr3_aa: CASSQDTKAGLADTGELFF
cdr3_nt: TGCGCCAGCAGCCAAGACACCAAAGCGGGACTAGCGGACACCGGGGAGCTGTTTTTT

d_call: -
v_call: TRBV6-6
j_call: TRBJ1-1
clone_size: once
cdr3_aa: CASSYSRLNEAFF
cdr3_nt: TGTGCCAGCAGTTACTCGAGGCTCAACGAAGCTTTCTTT

d_call: -
v_call: TRBV18
j_call: TRBJ1-6
clone_size: -
cdr3_aa: CASKTWDDNSPLHF
cdr3_nt: TGTGCCAGTAAGACGTGGGACGATAATTCACCCCTCCACTTT

d_call: -
v_call: TRBV27
j_call: TRBJ1-2
clone_size: -
cdr3_aa: CATSRTAGSGGYTF
cdr3_nt: TGTGCCACCTCACGTACCGCCGGGTCTGGTGGCTACACCTTC

d_call: TRBD2
v_call: TRBV18
j_call: TRBJ2-7
clone_size: -
cdr3_aa: CASSPQVTSGLTYEQYF
cdr3_nt: TGTGCCAGCTCACCTCAGGTAACTAGCGGGTTAACCTACGAGCAGTACTTC

d_call: -
v_call: TRBV30
j_call: TRBJ1-5
clone_size: -
cdr3_aa: CAWSAAGGQPQHF
cdr3_nt: TGTGCCTGGAGTGCGGCAGGCGGTCAGCCCCAGCATTTT

d_call: -
v_call: TRBV29-1
j_call: TRBJ1-1
clone_size: -
cdr3_aa: CSGRTGQSMGDTEAFF
cdr3_nt: TGCAGCGGCCGTACCGGGCAGAGCATGGGGGACACTGAAGCTTTCTTT

d_call: -
v_call: TRBV12-5
j_call: TRBJ1-5
clone_size: once
cdr3_aa: CASGASGSSQPQHF
cdr3_nt: TGTGCTAGTGGTGCCTCAGGGAGTTCCCAGCCCCAGCATTTT

d_call: TRBD2
v_call: TRBV10-3
j_call: TRBJ2-5
clone_size: once
cdr3_aa: CAISLAGGGKTQYF
cdr3_nt: TGTGCCATCTCCCTAGCGGGAGGGGGAAAGACCCAGTACTTC

d_call: TRBD1
v_call: TRBV5-1
j_call: TRBJ2-2
clone_size: -
cdr3_aa: CASSQGHTGELFF
cdr3_nt: TGCGCCAGTTCACAGGGGCACACCGGGGAGCTGTTTTTT

d_call: TRBD1
v_call: TRBV19
j_call: TRBJ2-1
clone_size: -
cdr3_aa: CASSIGGTGGYEQFF
cdr3_nt: TGTGCCAGTAGTATTGGGGGGACAGGGGGCTATGAGCAGTTCTTC

d_call: -
v_call: TRBV5-1
j_call: TRBJ2-1
clone_size: -
cdr3_aa: CASSLFSGVVGNEQFF
cdr3_nt: TGCGCCAGCAGCTTGTTCTCAGGGGTTGTAGGCAATGAGCAGTTCTTC

d_call: -
v_call: TRBV20-1
j_call: TRBJ2-7
clone_size: -
cdr3_aa: CSASVPGTYEQYF
cdr3_nt: TGCAGTGCTAGTGTCCCAGGGACCTACGAGCAGTACTTC

d_call: TRBD1
v_call: TRBV7-2
j_call: TRBJ1-2
clone_size: -
cdr3_aa: CASSHRTGPYGYTF
cdr3_nt: TGTGCCAGCAGCCACAGGACAGGGCCCTATGGCTACACCTTC

d_call: -
v_call: TRBV18
j_call: TRBJ1-6
clone_size: -
cdr3_aa: CASSPYQIDNSPLHF
cdr3_nt: TGTGCCAGCTCACCATACCAGATCGATAATTCACCCCTCCACTTT

d_call: -
v_call: TRBV18
j_call: TRBJ1-1
clone_size: -
cdr3_aa: CASSPNVIPTEAFF
cdr3_nt: TGTGCCAGCTCACCGAATGTAATCCCTACTGAAGCTTTCTTT

d_call: -
v_call: TRBV11-2
j_call: TRBJ1-2
clone_size: -
cdr3_aa: CASSLVADSLYGYTF
cdr3_nt: TGTGCCAGCAGCTTAGTCGCGGACAGCCTCTATGGCTACACCTTC

d_call: TRBD1
v_call: TRBV4-2
j_call: TRBJ1-1
clone_size: -
cdr3_aa: CASSQNLGQGFPEAFF
cdr3_nt: TGTGCCAGCAGCCAAAACTTGGGACAGGGCTTCCCTGAAGCTTTCTTT

d_call: -
v_call: TRBV6-2/TRBV6-3
j_call: TRBJ2-5
clone_size: once
cdr3_aa: CASSYGGKSGTQYF
cdr3_nt: TGTGCCAGCAGTTACGGCGGGAAGTCTGGGACCCAGTACTTC

d_call: TRBD2
v_call: TRBV5-1
j_call: TRBJ2-3
clone_size: -
cdr3_aa: CASSWNIAGGGTDTQYF
cdr3_nt: TGCGCCAGCAGCTGGAACATAGCGGGGGGTGGCACAGATACGCAGTATTTT